What follows is one TCR beta chain and its context. Its specificity is unknown. The donors were members of the validation cohort comprising approximately 110 subjects, separate from the roughly 600-subject first cohort. This entry comes from a study of cytomegalovirus exposure and HLA in healthy donors. Sequencing used immunoSEQ multiplex PCR; TCRdb keeps in-frame clones, though not all of them. The repertoire holds about 73,000 clones, about 90% seen once, with 3% to 4% in the top ten. Notes on the study in general: According to reports, the classifier identified cytomegalovirus status with high specificity and sensitivity. There were a few CMV-associated chains whose specificity for CMV antigens was confirmed in vitro. The study listed under 200 cytomegalovirus-associated TCR beta chains.

The sample taken for sequencing was PBMCs. The clonotype originates from a woman aged 18-29 years in good health and CMV-seropositive.

This CDR3 reads CATSVTGTSGMTDTQYF. CDR3 in DNA: TGTGCCACCAGCGTCACCGGGACTAGCGGGATGACAGATACGCAGTATTTT. The chain couples TRBV15 to TRBJ2-3, with 13 bases lining up with TRBD2. The V gene end was trimmed by 5 bases and the J gene end by 3 bases; junction bases not matched to a gene: 8. The CDR3 totals 17 residues. CDR1 is LNHNV, CDR2 YYDKDF, per germline (reference sequence).